This T cell receptor (beta chain) emerged from a study of T cell repertoires in cytomegalovirus infection. As for the study in general: Indicated by public TCR beta signatures were CMV infection and matching HLA type.

Study-wide results and limits: Accumulated public TCR beta family frequency recognized individuals carrying CMV together with the relevant HLA. CMV-specific TCR beta clonotypes restricted by HLA-C dominated the ex vivo response.

The germline V gene encodes CDR1 SGHTA and CDR2 FQGNSA. This CDR3 spans 13 amino acids. One entry per CDR3 protein results from TCRdb running MiXCR on the reads. This sample has about half a million distinct CDR3 sequences, with roughly a third found just once. This clonotype came up many times. Its antigen is unidentified. One junction end does not reproduce the germline sequence, and a read error may be involved. Here the sequenced sample was cultured PBMCs, taken from culture after CMV antigen stimulation. The V call is TRBV7-2, the J call TRBJ2-2; unclear D gene. The receptor was isolated from a human donor in good health (CMV status not recorded). Some clones in this sample may be carry-over from other donors' samples. CDR3 sequence (DNA): TGTGCCAGCAGCGGCGGACCCGCCGGAGAGCTGTTTTTT. Translation: CASSGGPAGELFF. The entire variable domain, with the rest obtained from reference TRBV7-2 and TRBJ2-2, is as follows: GAGVSQSPSNKVTEKGKDVELRCDPISGHTALYWYRQSLGQGLEFLIYFQGNSAPDKSGLPSDRFSAERTGGSVSTLTIQRTQQEDSAVYLCASSGGPAGELFFGEGSRLTVL.